This T cell receptor (beta chain) was retrieved from a study of T-cell memory formation after mild COVID-19. Overall study results and limits: Clones contracting across day 15 to 85 had a balanced CD4/CD8 profile; later expanding clones leaned CD4+.

The V gene lost 5 bases and the J gene lost 2 bases, with 13 bases spanning the gap. CDR1 is LNHDA, CDR2 SQIVND, per germline (reference sequence). The CDR3 spans 14 residues. On this clonotype itself: No antigen is known for it.

TCRdb re-called the 5' RACE reads with MiXCR, one entry per CDR3 protein. Among fewer than 50,000 distinct CDR3 sequences listed, 6% to 9.5% were seen once. Sequencing was carried out using PBMCs or a T cell subset sorted from them (not recorded which). This TCR was sampled from a man aged 18 to 35 who had mild COVID-19 (a few samples of this study predate the infection). Cell type and time point are not known. The rearrangement joins TRBV19 to TRBJ2-7; D call uncertain. The CDR3 nucleotides are TGTGCCAGTAGTGCGACGGGCACGGCCTACGAGCAGTACGTC. This translates into CASSATGTAYEQYV.